The 23 T cell receptor beta chains given below trace back to one sample, sequenced in a study of CD8 T cells in Susac syndrome. Random hexamers were used to reverse transcribe an amount of about 0.45 to 1 ug RNA. TCRdb re-analysed the immunoSEQ multiplex PCR reads in MiXCR, keeping a single row per CDR3 protein. This sample has under 200,000 distinct CDR3 sequences; around 95% occur once, and the top ten carry roughly 0.13%. The source material was CD4+ T cells from PBMCs. The receptors stem from a human donor in good health.

This chain uses TRBV15 with TRBJ2-1, with 7 bases aligning to TRBD2. V gave up 0 bases and J gave up 10 bases; unmatched junction bases: 3. This CDR3 contains 13 residues. CDR1 and CDR2 (germline): LNHNV, YYDKDF (reference sequence). In DNA, the CDR3 is TGTGCCACCAGCAGAGAGTACGGGGGGGAGCAGTTCTTC. It specifies CATSREYGGEQFF.

The sample holds one count of this clonotype. The chain carries TRBV5-1 and TRBJ2-1; D possibly matches TRBD1 or TRBD2 (5 bases each). Germline values: CDR1 SGHRS, CDR2 YFSETQ. The CDR3 runs to 16 residues. V dropped 1 base and J dropped 0 bases, with 11 bases sitting between them. The CDR3 sequence: CASSLSAGSSYNEQFF. Here the CDR3 DNA reads TGCGCCAGCAGCTTGAGTGCAGGGAGCTCCTACAATGAGCAGTTCTTC.

The chain uses TRBV20-1 and TRBJ1-1; D unresolved. CDR1 is DFQATT, CDR2 SNEGSKA, per germline (reference sequence). The V end lost 2 bases, the J end lost 0 bases, and 1 base lay between the germline ends. This CDR3 spans 11 amino acids. The CDR3: CSARLNTEAFF. CDR3 DNA: TGCAGTGCTAGATTGAACACTGAAGCTTTCTTT.

The chain recombines TRBV6-2 or TRBV6-3 with TRBJ1-5, with TRBD1 as a possible D gene (6 bases). This CDR3 is 14 amino acids long. Looked up from germline, CDR1 is MNHEY and CDR2 is SVGEGT. V lost 5 bases and J 7 bases, leaving 15 bases between the germline ends. Here the CDR3 DNA reads TGTGCCAGCAGTCTTGAGGGGGGCGTCCAGCCCCAGCATTTT. It is translated as CASSLEGGVQPQHF.

This chain links TRBV7-9 with TRBJ1-6, with D possibly being TRBD1 (5 bases). CDR1 and CDR2 from the germline V gene are SEHNR and FQNEAQ (reference sequence). This CDR3 has 17 residues. V was cut by 0 bases and J by 4 bases, with 13 bases left in between. The CDR3 is CASSLAPGTEYNSPLHF. In DNA, the CDR3 is TGTGCCAGCAGCTTAGCCCCCGGGACGGAATATAATTCACCCCTCCACTTT.

This rearrangement joins TRBV12-3 or TRBV12-4 to TRBJ1-2, with no clear D. The CDR3 runs to 14 residues. V was clipped by 3 bases and J by 7 bases, with 15 bases between them. CDR3: CASSFNSGGGGYTF. As DNA, the CDR3 is TGTGCCAGCAGTTTTAATAGCGGCGGTGGTGGCTACACCTTC.

V usage is TRBV3-1 and J usage is TRBJ1-4; D is uncertain. The CDR3 is 12 amino acids. Germline-derived CDR1 and CDR2 are LGHDT and YNNKEL (reference sequence). The V end was cut by 4 bases, the J end by 12 bases, with 12 bases between. CDR3 nucleotides: TGTGCCAGCAGCCCAGACACGGAACAACTGTTTTTT. Its translation: CASSPDTEQLFF.

Only one count was recorded for this clonotype. The V and J genes are TRBV4-2 and TRBJ2-5; 11 positions agree with TRBD2. The V gene's germline CDR1 is LGHNA and CDR2 YNFKEQ. This CDR3 spans 16 amino acids. The V gene end was trimmed by 0 bases and the J gene end by 5 bases; junction bases not matched to a gene: 5. The CDR3 coding sequence is TGTGCCAGCAGCCAAGACGTGGCTAGCGGGGGGGAGACCCAGTACTTC. Encoded protein: CASSQDVASGGETQYF.

This CDR3 is CTPPRQGLYEQYF. The DNA for the CDR3 is TGCACTCCCCCGAGACAGGGGCTTTACGAGCAGTACTTC. The chain employs TRBV20-1 and TRBJ2-7; 8 nucleotides line up with TRBD1. CDR1 and CDR2 from the germline V gene are DFQATT and SNEGSKA (reference sequence). The CDR3 totals 13 residues.

The chain employs TRBV9 and TRBJ1-2; no clear D. The germline gives CDR1 SGDLS, CDR2 YYNGEE. V gave up 0 bases and J gave up 2 bases, with 8 bases separating them. The CDR3 has 14 residues. CDR3 in amino acids: CASSVGGYNYGYTF. CDR3 DNA: TGTGCCAGCAGCGTAGGAGGATACAACTATGGCTACACCTTC. Based on the CDR3 plus reference TRBV9 and TRBJ1-2, the full variable domain is DSGVTQTPKHLITATGQRVTLRCSPRSGDLSVYWYQQSLDQGLQFLIQYYNGEERAKGNILERFSAQQFPDLHSELNLSSLELGDSALYFCASSVGGYNYGYTFGSGTRLTVV.

V and J are TRBV5-1 and TRBJ2-7; TRBD1 aligns across 9 bases. The CDR3 sequence is 17 residues long. Trimming took 0 bases from V and 0 from J; bases not matched to a gene: 7. Germline loops: CDR1 SGHRS, CDR2 YFSETQ. The CDR3 nucleotides read TGCGCCAGCAGCTTGGGGCGCCGGGACAGGGTCTCCTACGAGCAGTACTTC. Translating gives CASSLGRRDRVSYEQYF.

This clonotype has a single count. The chain has TRBV20-1 and TRBJ1-6; D is unclear. The V end was cut by 3 bases, the J end by 7 bases, with 13 bases between. CDR1 is DFQATT, CDR2 SNEGSKA, per germline (reference sequence). The CDR3 sequence is 14 residues long. Here the CDR3 reads CSASLGPLNSPLHF. CDR3 DNA sequence: TGCAGTGCTAGTCTGGGCCCCCTAAATTCACCCCTCCACTTT.

The rearrangement uses TRBV29-1 and TRBJ1-1; 7 bases line up with TRBD1. This CDR3 spans 13 amino acids. CDR1 and CDR2 (germline): SQVTM, ANQGSEA. Losses at the gene ends were 6 bases for V and 8 bases for J; bases not matched to a gene: 12. CDR3 in DNA: TGCAGCGTATCCTTGGACAGGAGCTCCGAAGCTTTCTTT. Translating it yields CSVSLDRSSEAFF.

J is TRBJ2-7 and V is TRBV5-1, with D maybe TRBD2 (6 bases). This CDR3 comprises 13 residues. Trimming removed 3 bases at V and 0 bases at J, with 7 bases between. Germline V gene data show CDR1 as SGHRS and CDR2 as YFSETQ. The CDR3 protein is CASSSTSSYEQYF. In nucleotides, the CDR3 is TGCGCCAGCAGCTCGACTAGCTCCTACGAGCAGTACTTC. The variable domain in full, completed from reference TRBV5-1 and TRBJ2-7, reads KAGVTQTPRYLIKTRGQQVTLSCSPISGHRSVSWYQQTPGQGLQFLFEYFSETQRNKGNFPGRFSGRQFSNSRSEMNVSTLELGDSALYLCASSSTSSYEQYFGPGTRLTVT.

In this sample, this clonotype turned up once. The rearrangement uses TRBV20-1 and TRBJ1-2; D perhaps matches TRBD1 (6 bases). The germline V gene has CDR1 DFQATT and CDR2 SNEGSKA (reference sequence). V was pared by 1 base and J by 4 bases, with 7 bases between. This CDR3 region has 12 residues. DNA for the CDR3: TGCAGTGCTAGAGGGGGGGCCTATGGCTACACCTTC. Encoded protein: CSARGGAYGYTF.

The rearrangement joins TRBV20-1 to TRBJ2-1; 13 bases map to TRBD2. V was pared by 0 bases and J by 8 bases, with 10 bases of the junction left unmatched. There are 17 residues in the CDR3. CDR1 is DFQATT, CDR2 SNEGSKA, per germline (reference sequence). The CDR3 region has the DNA TGCAGTGCTAGAGACCCTAGACTAGCGGGGGGACGGGATGAGCAGTTCTTC. It codes for CSARDPRLAGGRDEQFF.

This clonotype came up a few times. The chain links TRBV15 to TRBJ1-5; D not certain. The ends were cut back, 3 bases at V and 5 bases at J, with 5 bases in the middle. Germline V gene lookup returns CDR1 LNHNV and CDR2 YYDKDF (reference sequence). CDR3 length: 12 amino acids. This CDR3 reads CATSRADQPQHF. Here the CDR3 DNA reads TGTGCCACCAGCAGGGCGGATCAGCCCCAGCATTTT.

The chain couples TRBV10-3 to TRBJ2-3; D not certain. The CDR3 covers 13 residues. V gave up 7 bases and J gave up 2 bases, with 10 bases separating them. From germline, CDR1 is ENHRY and CDR2 SYGVKD. Here the CDR3 reads CAIKSQDTDTQYF. The CDR3 DNA is TGTGCCATCAAAAGTCAAGACACAGATACGCAGTATTTT.

This sequence joins TRBV5-1 and TRBJ1-2, with 8 bases fitting TRBD1. V gave up 4 bases and J gave up 4 bases; unmatched junction bases: 3. Germline assignment: CDR1 SGHRS and CDR2 YFSETQ. The CDR3 is made up of 13 amino acids. CDR3: CASSLTGAYGYTF. The CDR3 nucleotides are TGCGCCAGCAGCCTGACAGGGGCCTATGGCTACACCTTC.

The genes are TRBV7-3 and TRBJ1-5, with TRBD1 matching 7 bases. This CDR3 has 16 residues. The trim removed 4 bases at V and 1 base at J, leaving 7 bases unmatched. Germline-derived CDR1 and CDR2 are SGHTA and FQGTGA. CDR3 coding DNA: TGTGCCAGCAGCTCACCGACAGGGTTAAGCAATCAGCCCCAGCATTTT. This codes for CASSSPTGLSNQPQHF.

The chain carries TRBV4-3 and TRBJ2-1; D remains ambiguous. Trimming took 0 bases from V and 10 from J, leaving 16 bases between them. The length of the CDR3 is 15 residues. The germline gives CDR1 LGHNA, CDR2 YSLEER. The CDR3 sequence: CASSQEVSRAREQFF. CDR3 bases: TGCGCCAGCAGCCAAGAAGTCAGTAGGGCCAGAGAGCAGTTCTTC.

The CDR3 DNA is TGTGCCAGCAGTCGCCTACCGGGACAAGCGAACTATGGCTACACCTTC. Protein sequence: CASSRLPGQANYGYTF. The V and J genes are TRBV27 and TRBJ1-2, with D possibly matching TRBD1 (6 bases). This CDR3 comprises 16 residues. With 5 bases removed from V and 2 bases from J, the gap between germline ends came to 18 bases. Looked up from germline, CDR1 is MNHEY and CDR2 is SMNVEV (reference sequence).

Remarks on this clonotype: At one end, the junction sequence differs from germline, possibly due to a read error. The chain couples TRBV7-7 to TRBJ2-2; 7 bases agree with TRBD2. CDR1 and CDR2 from the germline V gene are SSHAT and FNYEAQ (reference sequence). This CDR3 spans 15 amino acids. Here the CDR3 reads CASTLGGIGTGELFF. The DNA for the CDR3 is TGTGCTAGCACCCTGGGAGGGATAGGCACCGGGGAGCTGTTTTTT.